This paragraph reports one T cell receptor (beta chain). The record originates from a study of shared clonotypes between healthy human individuals. The germline V and J ends were trimmed by 3 bases and 0 bases, with 8 bases remaining between them. CDR3 length: 14 amino acids. Looked up from germline, CDR1 is SGHTA and CDR2 is FQGNSA. Libraries were prepared by immunoSEQ multiplex PCR; TCRdb keeps only in-frame clonotypes and omits some of them. Seen here are roughly 500,000 clones, approximately 94% observed once, and the top ten hold about 0.059%. Source material: naive CD4+ T cells sorted from blood. Subset meaning: CD45RA+ positively selected. The chain joins TRBV7-2 to TRBJ1-1, with D possibly TRBD1 on 5 matching bases. The clonotype comes from a woman in her 30s in good health. CDR3 sequence reads: CASSLVQVNTEAFF. DNA of the CDR3: TGTGCCAGCAGCTTGGTACAGGTGAACACTGAAGCTTTCTTT.